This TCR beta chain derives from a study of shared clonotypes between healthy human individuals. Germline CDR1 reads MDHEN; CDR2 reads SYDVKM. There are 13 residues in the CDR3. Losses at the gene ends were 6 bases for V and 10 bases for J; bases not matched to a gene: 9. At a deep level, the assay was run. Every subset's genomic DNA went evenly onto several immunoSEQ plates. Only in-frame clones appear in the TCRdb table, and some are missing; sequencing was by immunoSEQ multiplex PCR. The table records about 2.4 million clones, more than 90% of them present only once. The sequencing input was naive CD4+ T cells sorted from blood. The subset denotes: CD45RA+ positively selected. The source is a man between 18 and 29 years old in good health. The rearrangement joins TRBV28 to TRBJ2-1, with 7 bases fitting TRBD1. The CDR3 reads CASSVGQQLEQFF. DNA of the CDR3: TGTGCCAGCAGCGTGGGACAGCAATTAGAGCAGTTCTTC.